This TCR beta chain comes out of a study of cytomegalovirus exposure and HLA in healthy donors. Study-wide background: The 120 validation repertoires and the roughly 700 first-cohort repertoires shared a platform, a later analysis reported.

Trimming removed 5 bases from V and 0 bases from J; junction bases left unmatched: 5. The length of the CDR3 is 15 residues. CDR1 SGHTA and CDR2 FQGNSA come from the germline V gene. Repertoires were generated with immunoSEQ multiplex PCR, while TCRdb's copy carries only in-frame clones and drops some. The table lists some 350,000 clones, roughly 90% of them singletons. The chain couples TRBV7-2 to TRBJ2-3; 7 bases agree with TRBD1. Sequencing used PBMCs. The source is a woman aged 25 to 45 in good health and CMV-seropositive. This chain's CDR3 is CASSPDRSSTDTQYF. CDR3 coding DNA: TGTGCCAGCAGCCCGGACAGGTCTAGCACAGATACGCAGTATTTT.